The entry below describes one T cell receptor (beta chain). Antigen unknown. These data are taken from a study of beta chain features in type 1 diabetes. Study outcomes and limitations: Patients with type 1 diabetes carried fewer insertions and had more deletions at their VDJ junctions. Short templates might get an advantage during PCR, and this would be equal in patients and controls. In every one of the four CD4+ subsets, TCRB CDR3s were moderately but significantly shorter in Type 1 diabetes patients. TCRB repertoires of naive, central memory and Treg cells appeared more similar among patients than among healthy donors.

The V end lost 5 bases, the J end lost 4 bases, and 9 bases lay between the germline ends. Germline V gene data show CDR1 as SEHNR and CDR2 as FQNEAQ (reference sequence). This CDR3 has 12 residues. The study reverse transcribed the entire isolated RNA, so it sequenced expressed TCRB transcripts. The table came from immunoSEQ multiplex PCR; TCRdb's copy has only in-frame clones and leaves some out. The repertoire holds a few hundred thousand clones, 16% seen once, with approximately 0.081% in the top ten. This chain connects TRBV7-9 to TRBJ2-7; tentatively, D is TRBD2 (5 bases). The sample comprised naive CD4+ T cells from blood. The TCR originated in a man aged 30-40 years with type 1 diabetes. The CDR3 protein is CASSRTEYEQYF. The CDR3 nucleotides are TGTGCCAGCAGCCGGACTGAATACGAGCAGTACTTC.